The rows below give T cell receptor beta chains drawn from one sample of a study of beta chain features in type 1 diabetes. The table came from immunoSEQ multiplex PCR; TCRdb's copy has only in-frame clones and leaves some out. The sample holds about 290,000 clones, 7% to 9% seen once. The sequenced material came from central memory CD4+ T cells from blood. These receptor sequences come from a woman under 30 in good health. Each CDR3 is given with its conserved first and last residue. Fields, in order: V gene, clone size, D gene, J gene, CDR3 protein, CDR3 DNA. D genes are given only for firm matches. Rows may omit the clone size; those that give it use once, few, many or a size class.

TRBV19	many	.	TRBJ2-3	CASSMVAGVGGTDTQYF	TGTGCCAGTAGTATGGTGGCCGGGGTTGGAGGGACAGATACGCAGTATTTT
TRBV25-1	.	TRBD1	TRBJ2-3	CAIGQASTDTQYF	TGTGCCATCGGACAGGCAAGCACAGATACGCAGTATTTT
TRBV7-2	few	.	TRBJ2-7	CASSTDSYEQYF	TGTGCCAGCAGCACCGACTCCTACGAGCAGTACTTC
TRBV2	.	.	TRBJ1-5	CASSEWRDQNQPQHF	TGTGCCAGCAGTGAATGGAGAGACCAAAATCAGCCCCAGCATTTT
TRBV15	.	TRBD2	TRBJ2-2	CATSRGGSGSGNTGELFF	TGTGCCACCAGCAGAGGAGGTAGCGGGAGCGGGAACACCGGGGAGCTGTTTTTT
TRBV18	.	.	TRBJ2-5	CASSPRQSGTRETQYF	TGTGCCAGCTCACCACGGCAATCAGGGACACGAGAGACCCAGTACTTC
TRBV5-1	.	TRBD1	TRBJ1-1	CASSLGQGRETFF	TGCGCCAGCAGCCTCGGACAGGGGCGAGAGACTTTCTTT
TRBV5-1	few	.	TRBJ2-3	CASSLGGMTSTDTQYF	TGCGCCAGCAGCTTGGGGGGGATGACTAGCACAGATACGCAGTATTTT
TRBV4-1	.	TRBD1	TRBJ2-7	CASSQGTGDYEQYF	TGCGCCAGCAGCCAAGGGACAGGGGACTACGAGCAGTACTTC
TRBV7-8	.	.	TRBJ2-5	CASSLRRNQETQYF	TGTGCCAGCAGCTTACGGCGGAACCAAGAGACCCAGTACTTC
TRBV28	.	.	TRBJ2-3	CASSLLFRPGWDGPDTQYF	TGTGCCAGCAGTTTATTGTTTCGGCCAGGATGGGACGGGCCAGATACGCAGTATTTT
TRBV11-3	few	.	TRBJ2-1	CASSLVSVSRAVEQFF	TGTGCCAGCAGCTTAGTCTCGGTTTCCAGGGCGGTTGAGCAGTTCTTC
TRBV11-2	.	.	TRBJ2-3	CASSRLASEDTQYF	TGTGCCAGCAGCCGTCTGGCTAGCGAAGATACGCAGTATTTT